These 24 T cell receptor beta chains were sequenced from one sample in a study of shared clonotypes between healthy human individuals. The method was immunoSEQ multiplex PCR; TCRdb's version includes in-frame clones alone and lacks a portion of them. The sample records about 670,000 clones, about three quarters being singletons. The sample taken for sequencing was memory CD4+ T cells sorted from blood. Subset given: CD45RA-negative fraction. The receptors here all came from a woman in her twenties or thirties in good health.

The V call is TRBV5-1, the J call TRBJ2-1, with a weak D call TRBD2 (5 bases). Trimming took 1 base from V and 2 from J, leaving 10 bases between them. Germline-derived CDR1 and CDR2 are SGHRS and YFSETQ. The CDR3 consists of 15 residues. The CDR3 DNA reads TGCGCCAGCAGCTTGCAGCGGCCCGCCTACAATGAGCAGTTCTTC. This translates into CASSLQRPAYNEQFF.

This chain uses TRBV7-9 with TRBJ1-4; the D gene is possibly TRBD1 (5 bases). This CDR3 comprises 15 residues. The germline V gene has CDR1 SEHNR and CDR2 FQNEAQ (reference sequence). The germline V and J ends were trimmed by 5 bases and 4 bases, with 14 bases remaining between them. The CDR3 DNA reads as TGTGCCAGCAGCCCGCGGACGGGGGGTAATGAAAAACTGTTTTTT. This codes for CASSPRTGGNEKLFF.

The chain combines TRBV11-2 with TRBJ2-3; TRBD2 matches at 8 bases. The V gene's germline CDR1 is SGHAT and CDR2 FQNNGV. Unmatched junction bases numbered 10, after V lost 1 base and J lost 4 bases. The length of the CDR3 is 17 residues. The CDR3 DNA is TGTGCCAGCAGCTTAGCTGGTAGCGGGAATATCGCAGATACGCAGTATTTT. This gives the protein CASSLAGSGNIADTQYF.

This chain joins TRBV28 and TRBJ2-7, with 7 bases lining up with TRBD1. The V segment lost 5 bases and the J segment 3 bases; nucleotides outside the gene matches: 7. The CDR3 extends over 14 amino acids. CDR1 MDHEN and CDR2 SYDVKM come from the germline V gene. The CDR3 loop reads CASSPDRVSYEQYF. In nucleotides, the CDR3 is TGTGCCAGCAGTCCCGACAGGGTTAGCTACGAGCAGTACTTC.

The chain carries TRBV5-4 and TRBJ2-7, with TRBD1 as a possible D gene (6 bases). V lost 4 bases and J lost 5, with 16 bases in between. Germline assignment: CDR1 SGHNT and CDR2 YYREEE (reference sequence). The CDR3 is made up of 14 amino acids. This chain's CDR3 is CASSTTTGSHEQYF. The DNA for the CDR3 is TGTGCCAGCAGCACCACCACAGGGAGCCACGAGCAGTACTTC.

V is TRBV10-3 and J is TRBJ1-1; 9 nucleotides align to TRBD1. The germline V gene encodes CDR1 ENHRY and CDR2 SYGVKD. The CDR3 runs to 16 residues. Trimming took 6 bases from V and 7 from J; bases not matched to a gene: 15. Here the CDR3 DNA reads TGTGCCATCAGCGAATTAGGACAGGGGCCTGGATATGAAGCTTTCTTT. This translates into CAISELGQGPGYEAFF.

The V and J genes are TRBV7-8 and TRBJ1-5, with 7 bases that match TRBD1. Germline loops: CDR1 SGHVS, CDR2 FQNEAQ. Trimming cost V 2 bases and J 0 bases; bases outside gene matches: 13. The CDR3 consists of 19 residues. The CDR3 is CASSLRGRGRIYSNQPQHF. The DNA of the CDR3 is TGTGCCAGCAGCTTACGGGGCAGGGGGAGGATTTATAGCAATCAGCCCCAGCATTTT.

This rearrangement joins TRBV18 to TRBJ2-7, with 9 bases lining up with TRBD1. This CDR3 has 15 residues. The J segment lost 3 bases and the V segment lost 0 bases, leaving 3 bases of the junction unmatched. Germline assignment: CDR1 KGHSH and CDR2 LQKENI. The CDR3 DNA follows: TGTGCCAGCTCACCACCTAGGACAGGGGACTACGAGCAGTACTTC. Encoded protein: CASSPPRTGDYEQYF.

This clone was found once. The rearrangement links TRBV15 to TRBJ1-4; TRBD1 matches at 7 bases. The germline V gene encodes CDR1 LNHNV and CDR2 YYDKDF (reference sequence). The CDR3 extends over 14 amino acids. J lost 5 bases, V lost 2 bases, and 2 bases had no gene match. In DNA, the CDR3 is TGTGCCACCAGCAGACCAGGGGGAAATGAAAAACTGTTTTTT. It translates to CATSRPGGNEKLFF. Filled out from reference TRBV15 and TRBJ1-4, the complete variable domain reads DAMVIQNPRYQVTQFGKPVTLSCSQTLNHNVMYWYQQKSSQAPKLLFHYYDKDFNNEADTPDNFQSRRPNTSFCFLDIRSPGLGDTAMYLCATSRPGGNEKLFFGSGTQLSVL.

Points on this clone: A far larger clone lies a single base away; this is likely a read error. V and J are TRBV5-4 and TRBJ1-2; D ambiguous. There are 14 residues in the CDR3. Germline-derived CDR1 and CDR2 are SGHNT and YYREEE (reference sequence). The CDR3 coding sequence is TGTGCCAGCAACTTGGTCCGGGGTGGCTATGGCTACACCTTC. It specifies CASNLVRGGYGYTF.

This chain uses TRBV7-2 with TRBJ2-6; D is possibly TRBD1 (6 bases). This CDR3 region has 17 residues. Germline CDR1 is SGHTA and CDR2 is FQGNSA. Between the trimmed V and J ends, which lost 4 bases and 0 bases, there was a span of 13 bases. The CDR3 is CASSSWQGSSGANVLTF. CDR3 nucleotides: TGTGCCAGCAGCTCGTGGCAGGGGAGCTCTGGGGCCAACGTCCTGACTTTC.

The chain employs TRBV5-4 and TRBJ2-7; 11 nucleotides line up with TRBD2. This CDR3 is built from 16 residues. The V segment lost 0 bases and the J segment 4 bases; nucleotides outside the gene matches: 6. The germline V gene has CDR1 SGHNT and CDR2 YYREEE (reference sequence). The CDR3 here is CASSLGLAGSLYEQYF. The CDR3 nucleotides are TGTGCCAGCAGCTTGGGACTAGCGGGAAGTTTGTACGAGCAGTACTTC.

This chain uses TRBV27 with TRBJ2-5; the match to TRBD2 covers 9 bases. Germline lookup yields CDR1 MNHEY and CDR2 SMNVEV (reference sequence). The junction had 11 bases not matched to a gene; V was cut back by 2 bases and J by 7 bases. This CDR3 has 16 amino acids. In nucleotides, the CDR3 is TGTGCCAGCAGTTTAATGGCGGGAGGGCCGGGGGGGACCCAGTACTTC. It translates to CASSLMAGGPGGTQYF.

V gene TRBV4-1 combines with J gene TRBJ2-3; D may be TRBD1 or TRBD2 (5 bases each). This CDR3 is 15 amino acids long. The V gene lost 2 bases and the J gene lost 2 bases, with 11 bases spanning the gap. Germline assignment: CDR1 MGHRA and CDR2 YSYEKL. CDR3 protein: CASSQPGPYTDTQYF. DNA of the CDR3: TGCGCCAGCAGCCAACCGGGACCCTACACAGATACGCAGTATTTT.

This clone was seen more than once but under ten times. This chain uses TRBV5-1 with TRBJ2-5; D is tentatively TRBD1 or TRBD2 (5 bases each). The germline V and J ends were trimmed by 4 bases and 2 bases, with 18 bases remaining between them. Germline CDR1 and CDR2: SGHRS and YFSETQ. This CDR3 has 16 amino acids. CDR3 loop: CASSPGAGSEQETQYF. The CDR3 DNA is TGCGCCAGCAGCCCTGGGGCCGGTAGCGAACAAGAGACCCAGTACTTC.

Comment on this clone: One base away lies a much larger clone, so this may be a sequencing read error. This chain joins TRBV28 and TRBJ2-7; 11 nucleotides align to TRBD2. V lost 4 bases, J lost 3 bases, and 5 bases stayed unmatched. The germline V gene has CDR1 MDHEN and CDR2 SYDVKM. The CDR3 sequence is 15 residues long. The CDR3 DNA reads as TGTGCCAGCAGTTATAGCGGGAGGGCCCTCTACGAGCAGTACTTC. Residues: CASSYSGRALYEQYF.

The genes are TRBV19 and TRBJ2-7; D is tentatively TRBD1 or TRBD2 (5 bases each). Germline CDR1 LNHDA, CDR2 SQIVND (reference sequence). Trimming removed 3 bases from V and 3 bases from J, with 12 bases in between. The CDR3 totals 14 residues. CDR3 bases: TGTGCCAGTAGTATTTGGCAGGGAGACTACGAGCAGTACTTC. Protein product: CASSIWQGDYEQYF.

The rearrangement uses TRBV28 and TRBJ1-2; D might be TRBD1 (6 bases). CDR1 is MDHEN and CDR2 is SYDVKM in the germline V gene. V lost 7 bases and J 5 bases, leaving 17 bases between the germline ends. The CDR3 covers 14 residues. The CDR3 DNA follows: TGTGCCAGCACCTTGGGGGGGGGCTTTTATGGCTACACCTTC. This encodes CASTLGGGFYGYTF.

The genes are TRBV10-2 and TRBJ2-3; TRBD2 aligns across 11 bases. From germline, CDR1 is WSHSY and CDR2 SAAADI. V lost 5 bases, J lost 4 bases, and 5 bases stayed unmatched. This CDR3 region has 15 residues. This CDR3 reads CASSPGTSGPDTQYF. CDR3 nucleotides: TGCGCCAGCAGTCCCGGGACTAGCGGCCCAGATACGCAGTATTTT.

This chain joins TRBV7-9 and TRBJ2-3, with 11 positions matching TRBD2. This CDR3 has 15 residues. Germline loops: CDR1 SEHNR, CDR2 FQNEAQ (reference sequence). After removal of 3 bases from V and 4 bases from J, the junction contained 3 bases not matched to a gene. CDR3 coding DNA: TGTGCCAGCAGCTTGTCTAGCGGGGGGCCAGATACGCAGTATTTT. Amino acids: CASSLSSGGPDTQYF.

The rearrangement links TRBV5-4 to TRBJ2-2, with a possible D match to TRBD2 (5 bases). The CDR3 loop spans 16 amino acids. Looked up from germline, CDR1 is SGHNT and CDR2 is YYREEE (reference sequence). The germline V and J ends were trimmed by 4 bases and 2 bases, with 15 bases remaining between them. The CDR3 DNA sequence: TGTGCCAGCAGCCCCTCCCAGCGGATTAACACCGGGGAGCTGTTTTTT. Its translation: CASSPSQRINTGELFF.

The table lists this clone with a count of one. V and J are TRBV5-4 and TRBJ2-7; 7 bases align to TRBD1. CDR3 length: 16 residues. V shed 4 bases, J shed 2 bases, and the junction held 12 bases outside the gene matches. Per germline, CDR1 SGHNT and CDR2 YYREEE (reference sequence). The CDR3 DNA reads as TGTGCCAGCAGCCAACCTACGGCCACAGGGGCCTACGAGCAGTACTTC. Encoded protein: CASSQPTATGAYEQYF.

The CDR3 region has the DNA TGTGCCAGTAGGCCGGGGAACCTAAATCAGCCCCAGCATTTT. It specifies CASRPGNLNQPQHF. V is TRBV19 and J is TRBJ1-5, with unresolved D. The CDR3 is 14 amino acids. The V gene's germline CDR1 is LNHDA and CDR2 SQIVND (reference sequence). V dropped 6 bases and J dropped 4 bases, with 13 bases sitting between them.

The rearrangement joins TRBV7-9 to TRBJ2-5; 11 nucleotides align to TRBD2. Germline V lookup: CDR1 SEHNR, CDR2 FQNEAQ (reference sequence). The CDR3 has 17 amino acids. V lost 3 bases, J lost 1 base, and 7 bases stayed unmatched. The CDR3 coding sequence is TGTGCCAGCAGCTTGAAGGCGGGACTAGCGGCCCAAGAGACCCAGTACTTC. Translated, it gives CASSLKAGLAAQETQYF.